This paragraph covers one T cell receptor (beta chain) sequence. The data originate from a study of T cells in Graves' hyperthyroidism and ophthalmopathy. Turning to the study itself: Peripheral blood was taken when the disease was first diagnosed, before any treatment began.

TCR beta CDR3 regions were amplified from RNA transcripts. With the HTBI primer set, the TCR CDR3 went through a first round of RT-PCR. TCRdb processed the multiplex PCR reads anew with MiXCR; each CDR3 protein has one entry. Of hundreds of thousands of distinct CDR3 sequences listed, 13% to 15% are singletons. This CDR3 has 15 residues. The germline CDR1 and CDR2 sequences are MNHEY and SVGEGT. V lost 7 bases, J lost 1 base, and 14 bases lay in between. Exclusions: uncontrolled infection, other autoimmune disease, pregnancy, lactation. The clonotype originates from a woman aged 45-60 years with Graves' ophthalmopathy. V is TRBV6-2 or TRBV6-3 and J is TRBJ2-1; D is unclear. The sequencing sample was made of blood. The CDR3 DNA is TGTGCCAGCAAGGTTAACTTTTTGTCCTACAATGAGCAGTTCTTC. Its translation is CASKVNFLSYNEQFF.